The T cell receptor beta chain under discussion was sequenced for a study of vaccination effects on CD4 cells after COVID-19. Germline-derived CDR1 and CDR2 are SGHTA and FQGNSA. Trimming took 5 bases from V and 6 from J; bases not matched to a gene: 6. The CDR3 has 13 residues. It was after approximately 11 days of culture that CD4+ T cells were isolated. It was between March and December 2020 that the person had a SARS-CoV-2 infection confirmed by PCR. Turning to this clone: What it binds is unknown. Other DNA sequences in this sample translate to the same CDR3.

Clones were sequenced by immunoSEQ multiplex PCR, and TCRdb holds only the in-frame ones, with some missing. Of tens of thousands of clones detected, roughly 80% appear once; the ten largest clones hold approximately 9%. The sample consisted of CD4+ T cells from PBMCs cultured without peptide, taken before COVID-19 vaccination. The V and J genes are TRBV7-2 and TRBJ2-7; 8 bases align to TRBD1. The source of this sequence is a human donor who had a prior SARS-CoV-2 infection. CDR3 nucleotide sequence: TGTGCCAGCAGCCCCGGACAGGGTCGCGAGCAGTACTTC. Translation gives CASSPGQGREQYF.